This T cell receptor beta chain was captured by sequencing in a study of blood T cells in healthy people across ages. This clonotype has more than one count but fewer than ten. Alongside a J-beta primer mix, a sample-barcoded 5' primer served in a second PCR lasting 7 to 11 cycles. A single record per CDR3 protein comes from TCRdb applying MiXCR to the 5' RACE reads. Of 1.5 million to 2 million distinct CDR3 sequences detected, roughly 52% appear once; the ten largest clones hold roughly 2.1%. The V and J ends lost 1 base and 3 bases respectively, with 7 bases between them. The CDR3 loop spans 13 amino acids. Germline CDR1 reads SGHTA; CDR2 reads FQGNSA.

The genes are TRBV7-2 and TRBJ2-7; unclear D gene. Sample: blood. The sequence derives from a woman aged 40 to 49 in good health. The CDR3 here is CASSLVSDYEQYF. For the CDR3, the DNA is TGTGCCAGCAGCTTAGTATCGGACTACGAGCAGTACTTC. Together with reference TRBV7-2 and TRBJ2-7, the CDR3 gives the full variable domain: GAGVSQSPSNKVTEKGKDVELRCDPISGHTALYWYRQSLGQGLEFLIYFQGNSAPDKSGLPSDRFSAERTGGSVSTLTIQRTQQEDSAVYLCASSLVSDYEQYFGPGTRLTVT.